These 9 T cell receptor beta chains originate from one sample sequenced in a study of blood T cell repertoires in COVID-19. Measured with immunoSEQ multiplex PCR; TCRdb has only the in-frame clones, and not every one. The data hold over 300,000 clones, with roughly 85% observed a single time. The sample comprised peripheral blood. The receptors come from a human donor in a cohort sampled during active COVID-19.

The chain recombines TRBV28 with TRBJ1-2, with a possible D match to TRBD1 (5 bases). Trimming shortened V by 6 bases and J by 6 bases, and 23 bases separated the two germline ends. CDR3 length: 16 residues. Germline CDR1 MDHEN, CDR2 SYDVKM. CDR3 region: CASSFYSVREVDGYTF. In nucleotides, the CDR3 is TGTGCCAGCAGCTTTTACTCGGTCAGGGAAGTTGATGGCTACACCTTC.

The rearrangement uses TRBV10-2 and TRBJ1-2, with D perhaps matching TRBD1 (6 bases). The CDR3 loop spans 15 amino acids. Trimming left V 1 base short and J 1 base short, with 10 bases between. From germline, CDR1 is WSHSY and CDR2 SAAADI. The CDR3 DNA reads TGCGCCAGCAGTGAGTGGGACACCAATAACTATGGCTACACCTTC. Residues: CASSEWDTNNYGYTF.

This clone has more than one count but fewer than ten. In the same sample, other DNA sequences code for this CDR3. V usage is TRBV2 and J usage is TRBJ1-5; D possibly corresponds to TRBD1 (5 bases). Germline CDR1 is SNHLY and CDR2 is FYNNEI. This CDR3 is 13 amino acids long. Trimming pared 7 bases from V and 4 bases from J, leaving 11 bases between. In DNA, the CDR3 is TGTGCCAGCAACCAGGGAGGAAATCAGCCCCAGCATTTT. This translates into CASNQGGNQPQHF.

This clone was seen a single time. The CDR3 spells CASSIGRASRETQYF. In DNA form, the CDR3 reads TGTGCCAGTAGTATAGGGAGAGCATCCAGAGAGACCCAGTACTTC. The chain links TRBV19 to TRBJ2-5, with D hard to call. Trimming pared 1 base from V and 4 bases from J, leaving 13 bases between. The CDR3 consists of 15 residues. Germline CDR1 reads LNHDA; CDR2 reads SQIVND (reference sequence).

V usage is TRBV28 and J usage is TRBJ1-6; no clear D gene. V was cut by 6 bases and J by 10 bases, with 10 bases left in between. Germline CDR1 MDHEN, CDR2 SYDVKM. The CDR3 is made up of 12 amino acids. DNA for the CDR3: TGTGCCAGCAGGCCGGAGGCGTCACCCCTCCACTTT. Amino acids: CASRPEASPLHF.

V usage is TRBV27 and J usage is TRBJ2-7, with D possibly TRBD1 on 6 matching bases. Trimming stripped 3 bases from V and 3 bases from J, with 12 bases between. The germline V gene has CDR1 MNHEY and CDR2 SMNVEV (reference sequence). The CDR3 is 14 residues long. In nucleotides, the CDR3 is TGTGCCAGCAGTTTCGGGCAGGGGTTCTACGAGCAGTACTTC. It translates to CASSFGQGFYEQYF.

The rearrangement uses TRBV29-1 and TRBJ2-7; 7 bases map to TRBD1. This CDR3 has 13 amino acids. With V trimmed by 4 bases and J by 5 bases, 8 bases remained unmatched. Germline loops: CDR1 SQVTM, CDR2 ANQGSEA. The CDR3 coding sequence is TGCAGCGTTGGTCAGAACAGGGGAAACGAGCAGTACTTC. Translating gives CSVGQNRGNEQYF.

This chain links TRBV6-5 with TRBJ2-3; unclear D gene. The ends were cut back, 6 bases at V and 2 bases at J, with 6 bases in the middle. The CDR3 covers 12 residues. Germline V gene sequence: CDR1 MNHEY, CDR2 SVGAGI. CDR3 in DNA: TGTGCCAGCAGATCACTCACAGATACGCAGTATTTT. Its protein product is CASRSLTDTQYF.

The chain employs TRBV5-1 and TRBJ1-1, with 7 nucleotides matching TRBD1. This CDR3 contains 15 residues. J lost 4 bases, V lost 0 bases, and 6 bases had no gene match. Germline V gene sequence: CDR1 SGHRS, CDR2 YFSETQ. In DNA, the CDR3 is TGCGCCAGCAGCTTGGTTCCGGGACAGAGCACTGAAGCTTTCTTT. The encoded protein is CASSLVPGQSTEAFF.